Listed below are T cell receptor beta chains from one sample, sequenced in a study of blood T cell repertoires in COVID-19. Clones were read by immunoSEQ multiplex PCR, and TCRdb kept only the in-frame ones, dropping some. The top ten hold roughly 5.1% of the sample, which has a few hundred thousand clones, around four fifths seen once. The sequenced sample consisted of PBMCs or T cells enriched from blood (not recorded which). These receptors all stem from a woman aged 45-65 years who had recovered from COVID-19. Both conserved end residues are part of each CDR3. A D gene is named only where the DNA matches it firmly. The listing skips clone size in some rows; elsewhere it reads once, few, many or a size class.

d_gene: TRBD1
abundance: NA
v_gene: TRBV5-4
j_gene: TRBJ1-2
CDR3aa: CASSSKSKGADYTF
CDR3nt: TGTGCCAGCAGCTCAAAGAGTAAGGGGGCGGACTACACCTTC

d_gene: NA
abundance: NA
v_gene: TRBV21-1
j_gene: TRBJ1-1
CDR3aa: CAIPFSDRVRSEAFF
CDR3nt: TGTGCCATCCCTTTCTCAGACAGGGTGAGATCTGAAGCTTTCTTT

d_gene: NA
abundance: NA
v_gene: TRBV5-1
j_gene: TRBJ2-7
CDR3aa: CASSREHSYEQYF
CDR3nt: TGCGCCAGCAGCCGGGAGCACTCCTACGAGCAGTACTTC

d_gene: NA
abundance: NA
v_gene: TRBV30
j_gene: TRBJ1-2
CDR3aa: CAWSVAKHGYTF
CDR3nt: TGTGCCTGGAGTGTCGCCAAGCATGGCTACACCTTC

d_gene: NA
abundance: NA
v_gene: TRBV28
j_gene: TRBJ1-2
CDR3aa: CASTPGGQGGRNSGYTF
CDR3nt: TGTGCCAGCACTCCGGGGGGTCAGGGTGGTAGAAATTCTGGCTACACCTTC

d_gene: NA
abundance: NA
v_gene: TRBV20-1
j_gene: TRBJ1-2
CDR3aa: CSASIELGVRVYGYTF
CDR3nt: TGCAGTGCTAGTATTGAATTAGGAGTGAGGGTCTATGGCTACACCTTC

d_gene: TRBD2
abundance: NA
v_gene: TRBV5-1
j_gene: TRBJ2-1
CDR3aa: CASSSVGGPNNEQFF
CDR3nt: TGCGCCAGCAGCTCGGTGGGAGGGCCGAACAATGAGCAGTTCTTC

d_gene: NA
abundance: NA
v_gene: TRBV6-1
j_gene: TRBJ1-5
CDR3aa: CASSEAAGQPQHF
CDR3nt: TGTGCCAGCAGTGAAGCGGCGGGCCAGCCCCAGCATTTT

d_gene: NA
abundance: NA
v_gene: TRBV7-9
j_gene: TRBJ1-6
CDR3aa: CASSSLGGRDNSYNSPLHF
CDR3nt: TGTGCCAGCAGCTCGCTGGGTGGCAGGGACAACTCCTATAATTCACCCCTCCACTTT

d_gene: NA
abundance: NA
v_gene: TRBV5-4
j_gene: TRBJ2-1
CDR3aa: CASSPGTGPNEQFF
CDR3nt: TGTGCCAGCAGCCCAGGGACTGGGCCCAATGAGCAGTTCTTC

d_gene: NA
abundance: NA
v_gene: TRBV9
j_gene: TRBJ2-5
CDR3aa: CASSVGLRGQETQYF
CDR3nt: TGTGCCAGCAGCGTAGGGCTCAGGGGACAAGAGACCCAGTACTTC

d_gene: NA
abundance: NA
v_gene: TRBV28
j_gene: TRBJ1-1
CDR3aa: CASRSPGAEVQAFF
CDR3nt: TGTGCCAGCAGAAGCCCCGGTGCCGAGGTCCAAGCTTTCTTT

d_gene: TRBD1
abundance: once
v_gene: TRBV15
j_gene: TRBJ2-7
CDR3aa: CATSKTGTGAYEQYF
CDR3nt: TGTGCCACCAGCAAAACCGGGACAGGGGCCTACGAGCAGTACTTC

d_gene: TRBD1
abundance: NA
v_gene: TRBV4-1
j_gene: TRBJ2-7
CDR3aa: CASSQDPAGTGQYEQYF
CDR3nt: TGCGCCAGCAGCCAAGACCCAGCGGGGACAGGGCAGTACGAGCAGTACTTC

d_gene: TRBD1
abundance: NA
v_gene: TRBV19
j_gene: TRBJ1-4
CDR3aa: CASSTRTGAVEKLFF
CDR3nt: TGTGCCAGTAGTACCCGGACAGGTGCGGTTGAAAAACTGTTTTTT

d_gene: NA
abundance: NA
v_gene: TRBV6-5
j_gene: TRBJ2-3
CDR3aa: CASSYRERDTQYF
CDR3nt: TGTGCCAGCAGTTATAGAGAGAGAGATACGCAGTATTTT

d_gene: NA
abundance: once
v_gene: TRBV2
j_gene: TRBJ1-1
CDR3aa: CASSEAGLSEAFF
CDR3nt: TGTGCCAGCAGTGAGGCGGGGTTGAGTGAAGCTTTCTTT

d_gene: TRBD2
abundance: NA
v_gene: TRBV5-4
j_gene: TRBJ2-1
CDR3aa: CASTVSVTSGYNEQFF
CDR3nt: TGTGCCAGCACCGTGAGCGTGACTAGCGGTTACAATGAGCAGTTCTTC

d_gene: TRBD1
abundance: NA
v_gene: TRBV11-3
j_gene: TRBJ2-5
CDR3aa: CASSSGDRQETQYF
CDR3nt: TGTGCCAGCAGCTCGGGGGACAGGCAAGAGACCCAGTACTTC

d_gene: TRBD2
abundance: NA
v_gene: TRBV15
j_gene: TRBJ2-7
CDR3aa: CATSRDGAGTSRYEQYF
CDR3nt: TGTGCCACCAGCAGAGATGGTGCGGGGACTAGCAGATACGAGCAGTACTTC

d_gene: NA
abundance: NA
v_gene: TRBV2
j_gene: TRBJ1-5
CDR3aa: CASSEQQGNQPQHF
CDR3nt: TGTGCCAGCAGTGAACAACAGGGTAATCAGCCCCAGCATTTT

d_gene: NA
abundance: NA
v_gene: TRBV6-2/TRBV6-3
j_gene: TRBJ1-1
CDR3aa: CASSLSEGGVRTEAFF
CDR3nt: TGTGCCAGCAGTTTATCGGAGGGGGGGGTCCGGACTGAAGCTTTCTTT

d_gene: TRBD1
abundance: NA
v_gene: TRBV19
j_gene: TRBJ1-1
CDR3aa: CASRATGGYTEAFF
CDR3nt: TGTGCCAGTAGGGCGACAGGGGGCTACACTGAAGCTTTCTTT

d_gene: NA
abundance: once
v_gene: TRBV6-2/TRBV6-3
j_gene: TRBJ1-2
CDR3aa: CASSYVRTEGYTF
CDR3nt: TGTGCCAGCAGTTATGTACGAACTGAAGGCTACACCTTC

d_gene: TRBD2
abundance: NA
v_gene: TRBV4-1
j_gene: TRBJ2-1
CDR3aa: CASSQDSGGSYNEQFF
CDR3nt: TGCGCCAGCAGCCAAGATTCGGGGGGCTCCTACAATGAGCAGTTCTTC

d_gene: NA
abundance: NA
v_gene: TRBV11-3
j_gene: TRBJ1-2
CDR3aa: CASSLVGGTASF
CDR3nt: TGTGCCAGCAGCTTAGTTGGGGGGACCGCTTCATTC

d_gene: NA
abundance: NA
v_gene: TRBV2
j_gene: TRBJ1-2
CDR3aa: CASSDTGQPYGYTF
CDR3nt: TGTGCCAGCAGTGACACAGGACAGCCCTATGGCTACACCTTC

d_gene: NA
abundance: NA
v_gene: TRBV9
j_gene: TRBJ2-2
CDR3aa: CASSARENTGELFF
CDR3nt: TGTGCCAGCAGCGCCAGGGAGAACACCGGGGAGCTGTTTTTT

d_gene: NA
abundance: once
v_gene: TRBV9
j_gene: TRBJ1-2
CDR3aa: CASSVGMDSNYGYTF
CDR3nt: TGTGCCAGCAGCGTGGGGATGGACAGTAACTATGGCTACACCTTC

d_gene: NA
abundance: NA
v_gene: TRBV11-1
j_gene: TRBJ1-1
CDR3aa: CASSPDGKGTEAFF
CDR3nt: TGTGCCAGCAGCCCCGACGGTAAGGGGACTGAAGCTTTCTTT

d_gene: TRBD1
abundance: NA
v_gene: TRBV6-6
j_gene: TRBJ1-5
CDR3aa: CASSQGVNLNQPQHF
CDR3nt: TGTGCCAGCAGTCAGGGGGTAAACCTCAATCAGCCCCAGCATTTT

d_gene: TRBD1
abundance: NA
v_gene: TRBV18
j_gene: TRBJ1-1
CDR3aa: CASHGQGWPMNTEAFF
CDR3nt: TGTGCCAGCCATGGACAGGGGTGGCCCATGAACACTGAAGCTTTCTTT

d_gene: NA
abundance: NA
v_gene: TRBV5-4
j_gene: TRBJ1-5
CDR3aa: CASSLAGANQPQHF
CDR3nt: TGTGCCAGCAGCTTGGCAGGGGCAAATCAGCCCCAGCATTTT

d_gene: TRBD1
abundance: NA
v_gene: TRBV18
j_gene: TRBJ2-1
CDR3aa: CASSPGTGVMNEQFF
CDR3nt: TGTGCCAGCTCACCCGGGACAGGGGTTATGAATGAGCAGTTCTTC

d_gene: TRBD1
abundance: NA
v_gene: TRBV29-1
j_gene: TRBJ2-7
CDR3aa: CSVGQGVDEQYF
CDR3nt: TGCAGCGTGGGGCAGGGGGTTGACGAGCAGTACTTC

d_gene: NA
abundance: few
v_gene: TRBV29-1
j_gene: TRBJ1-2
CDR3aa: CSVGGQGRSYTF
CDR3nt: TGCAGCGTTGGGGGGCAGGGTAGGAGCTACACCTTC

d_gene: TRBD2
abundance: NA
v_gene: TRBV7-6
j_gene: TRBJ2-7
CDR3aa: CASSLASRLAGRPYEQYF
CDR3nt: TGTGCCAGCAGCTTAGCCTCCAGGTTAGCGGGACGCCCTTACGAGCAGTACTTC

d_gene: TRBD1
abundance: NA
v_gene: TRBV25-1
j_gene: TRBJ2-5
CDR3aa: CASSEYGTAQETQYF
CDR3nt: TGTGCCAGCAGTGAATATGGGACAGCACAAGAGACCCAGTACTTC

d_gene: NA
abundance: NA
v_gene: TRBV7-9
j_gene: TRBJ1-4
CDR3aa: CASSLDKQGKLFF
CDR3nt: TGTGCCAGCAGCTTGGATAAACAGGGAAAACTGTTTTTT

d_gene: NA
abundance: NA
v_gene: TRBV7-9
j_gene: TRBJ2-7
CDR3aa: CASSLGAVNEQYF
CDR3nt: TGTGCCAGCAGCTTAGGGGCAGTCAACGAGCAGTACTTC

d_gene: TRBD2
abundance: few
v_gene: TRBV7-9
j_gene: TRBJ2-7
CDR3aa: CASGLAGAYEQYF
CDR3nt: TGTGCCAGCGGACTAGCGGGAGCCTACGAGCAGTACTTC

d_gene: TRBD1
abundance: NA
v_gene: TRBV24-1
j_gene: TRBJ2-2
CDR3aa: CATSDFEGAALFF
CDR3nt: TGTGCCACCAGTGATTTTGAGGGGGCGGCTCTGTTTTTT